This T cell receptor beta chain is drawn from a study of tumor-infiltrating lymphocytes in localized non-small cell lung cancer (TCRdb year 2021). Some background on the complete study: Several histologies were represented in the cohort, which also included both smokers and never-smokers as well as patients whose samples were collected after neoadjuvant chemotherapy. A total of 50 to 60 patients were included in the paired tumor versus uninvolved lung comparison of immunoSEQ T-cell fraction. Each patient provided resected tumor tissue plus uninvolved lung tissue from the same patient, with the uninvolved lung tissue described as non-adjacent to the tumor. The overall ICON cohort was composed of around 150 surgical patients with localized non-small cell lung cancer whose tumors were resected. Alongside flow cytometry, multiplex immunofluorescence, RNA-seq, exome sequencing and proteomics, TCR sequencing was applied to the same patients as one of several integrated assays. Points the paper makes about the study in general: The TCR-derived T-cell fraction showed no difference between the flow cytometry-defined immunotypes IM1 (good prognosis) and IM2 (poor prognosis). Because assay coverage varied across patients depending on available tissue quantity, TCR sequencing was performed for only a subset of the cohort. Because different pieces of the same tissue were used for different assays, technical variation could not be separated from intratumor heterogeneity. Consistent with immunofluorescence CD3 counts, TCRbeta sequencing supported greater T cell infiltration in tumors than in uninvolved lung tissue.

With regard to this clone: Its antigen target is currently unknown. No much larger clonotype is one base removed from it; base qualities were not supplied.

ICON enrollment began in the first half of 2016, and the last patient was enrolled in late 2018. Fresh tumor and matched uninvolved tissue for in-depth immune analyses, including TCR sequencing, were collected from a subcohort of 76 patients. DNA for TCR sequencing was isolated from bulk tissue, and no cell sorting was done. The T-cell fraction in tumor and uninvolved lung tissue was provided by TCR sequencing with the immunoSEQ assay. The paper's data handling went like this. For survival analysis, patients were split into high (upper tertile) and low (lower two tertiles) T-cell fraction groups and compared by log-rank test. A signed-rank test was used to test paired tumor versus uninvolved lung differences in T-cell fraction. Not all clones reach the TCRdb copy of this immuneACCESS table, which keeps in-frame sequences only. Checked studies attribute under half of the gap to unresolved V genes and leave the rest unexplained. V and J calls and clone size are those listed in that table; D and trimming were worked out from the DNA. The sample table contains around 12,000 clones; only one count was recorded for roughly four fifths of them. Roughly 12% of the sample is in the top ten clones.

Germline trimming: 6 bases from V, 2 bases from J; junction bases outside gene matches: 3. The germline V gene specifies MNHEY as CDR1 and SVGAGI as CDR2. There are 14 amino acids in the CDR3, from cysteine to phenylalanine inclusive. The retained sequence is limited to the CDR3, 42 bases, with the frame set at the first base. The specimen sequenced was uninvolved lung tissue not adjacent to the tumor. The TCR originated in a human donor with non-small cell lung cancer. Recombination connected TRBV6-5 to TRBJ1-4, with 7 bases matching TRBD1. DNA sequence: TGTGCCAGCAGAGGGGGCAGGACTAATGAAAAACTGTTTTTT. It is translated as CASRGGRTNEKLFF.